This T cell receptor beta chain was sequenced during a study of blood T cell repertoires in COVID-19. About the study: Both acute and convalescent COVID-19 samples were obtained from the United States, Italy and Spain.

Profiling relied on immunoSEQ multiplex PCR, and the TCRdb table lists in-frame clones only, not all of them. The table records a few hundred thousand clones, over 65% of them present only once. The junction had 11 bases not matched to a gene; V was cut back by 5 bases and J by 6 bases. The CDR3 extends over 17 amino acids. Germline V gene sequence: CDR1 SGHTA, CDR2 FQGTGA. This TCR came from a man between 60 and 75 years old who had recovered from COVID-19. The chain has TRBV7-3 and TRBJ2-1; TRBD2 agrees at 12 bases. Sequenced: peripheral blood. This CDR3 reads CASSRYPTSGGRNEQFF. Here the CDR3 DNA reads TGTGCCAGCAGCAGGTACCCGACTAGCGGGGGCCGCAATGAGCAGTTCTTC.